This is a list of T cell receptor beta chains from one sample in a study of blood T cell repertoires in COVID-19. Only in-frame clones appear in the TCRdb table, and some are missing; sequencing was by immunoSEQ multiplex PCR. In the table there are 250,000 to 300,000 clones, under 90% of which are singletons. Source material: PBMCs or T cells enriched from blood (not recorded which). Source of these receptors: a woman aged 60-70 years who had recovered from COVID-19. CDR3s include the opening cysteine and the closing phenylalanine or tryptophan. A D gene is named only where the DNA matches it firmly. Only part of the rows carry a size: once, few, many, or a class if the clone is expanded.

clone_size	v_call	j_call	d_call	cdr3_nt	cdr3_aa
.	TRBV5-4	TRBJ1-2	.	TGTGCCAGCCGCTCGATTGGAGGGAGGAATGGCTACACCTTC	CASRSIGGRNGYTF
.	TRBV7-9	TRBJ2-5	.	TGTGCCAGCAGCTCCCGAGGAGGGATCGGGGAGACCCAGTACTTC	CASSSRGGIGETQYF
few	TRBV18	TRBJ2-7	.	TGTGCCAGCTCACCGATACTAGGCACCTACGAGCAGTACTTC	CASSPILGTYEQYF
once	TRBV24-1	TRBJ2-3	TRBD2	TGTGCCACCAGTGATGGGGCGGGAGGGATAACAGATACGCAGTATTTT	CATSDGAGGITDTQYF
.	TRBV7-3	TRBJ2-1	.	TGTGCCAGCAGTTTGAACAGGGGGATGGGAGGGAATGAGCAGTTCTTC	CASSLNRGMGGNEQFF
.	TRBV6-1	TRBJ1-5	.	TGTGCCAGCAGTGAAGTGCCAGGTTCTCAGCCCCAGCATTTT	CASSEVPGSQPQHF
.	TRBV3-1/TRBV3-2	TRBJ1-6	TRBD1	TGTGCCAGCAGCCCCCTAGTCCCCAGTGGGACAGGAAATTCACCCCTCCACTTT	CASSPLVPSGTGNSPLHF
.	TRBV5-1	TRBJ1-1	TRBD1	TGCGCCAGCAGCACCCAGGGGGACACTGAAGCTTTCTTT	CASSTQGDTEAFF
.	TRBV7-9	TRBJ1-5	.	TGTGCCAGCAGCCCCCGGGGAAAGGGAACTGAGCCCCAGCATTTT	CASSPRGKGTEPQHF
.	TRBV6-5	TRBJ1-3	.	TGTGCCAGCAGTTTCCGAAGAGGGAAAACGAACACCATATATTTT	CASSFRRGKTNTIYF
few	TRBV5-8	TRBJ1-2	.	TGTGCCAGCAGCTTGGCAGGGCATGGCTACACCTTC	CASSLAGHGYTF
.	TRBV16	TRBJ1-4	TRBD1	TGTGCCAGCAGCCAATCTGGACAGGGAAGTGAAAAACTGTTTTTT	CASSQSGQGSEKLFF
.	TRBV6-5	TRBJ1-1	.	TGTGCCAGCAGTTACTCGTCGGACATGAACACTGAAGCTTTCTTT	CASSYSSDMNTEAFF
.	TRBV5-5	TRBJ2-1	TRBD2	TGTGCCAGCAGCAGACTAGCGGGAGATGGAAATGAGCAGTTCTTC	CASSRLAGDGNEQFF
once	TRBV29-1	TRBJ1-1	TRBD1	TGCAGCGTTGGAGGGGCAGGGGGCCGACGGAACACTGAAGCTTTCTTT	CSVGGAGGRRNTEAFF
once	TRBV28	TRBJ2-4	.	TGTGCCAGCAGCTTACCAGGGGAAGGCATTCAGTACTTC	CASSLPGEGIQYF
.	TRBV30	TRBJ1-1	.	TGTGCCTGGAGTGTAGGTTCGGCAGGGAACACTGAAGCTTTCTTT	CAWSVGSAGNTEAFF
.	TRBV9	TRBJ2-1	TRBD1	TGTGCCAGCAATCCGGGACAGGGTCGCAATGAGCAGTTCTTC	CASNPGQGRNEQFF
.	TRBV18	TRBJ1-2	TRBD1	TGTGCCAGCTCACCACCAGCGACAGGGCTCCCAGGCTACACCTTC	CASSPPATGLPGYTF
.	TRBV28	TRBJ1-5	TRBD1	TGTGCCAGCATCGACGGGGGACAGGGTAATCAGCCCCAGCATTTT	CASIDGGQGNQPQHF
.	TRBV24-1	TRBJ2-5	TRBD2	TGTGCCACCAGTGAGGCTAGCGGGAGGTCCCTAGGGGAGACCCAGTACTTC	CATSEASGRSLGETQYF
once	TRBV5-1	TRBJ1-1	.	TGCGCCAGCAGCTTGGGGGAGGGGGTGAACACTGAAGCTTTCTTT	CASSLGEGVNTEAFF
.	TRBV30	TRBJ1-2	TRBD1	TGTGCCTGCCCCAGGGGTGAGGACAGGTGGGCTGGCTACACCTTC	CACPRGEDRWAGYTF
.	TRBV28	TRBJ2-3	.	TGTGCCAGCCTCCGTCTTGCTACTAGCACAGATACGCAGTATTTT	CASLRLATSTDTQYF
.	TRBV19	TRBJ1-2	.	TGTGCCAGTACTCCAACCGGGACTCCATACGGCTACACCTTC	CASTPTGTPYGYTF
.	TRBV29-1	TRBJ1-1	.	TGCAGCGTTGAAGGTACGAGGAACACTGAAGCTTTCTTT	CSVEGTRNTEAFF
.	TRBV19	TRBJ2-3	.	TGTGCCAGTAGCGGGACTAGCACAGATACGCAGTATTTT	CASSGTSTDTQYF
once	TRBV5-8	TRBJ2-6	.	TGTGCCAGCAGCTTGGGTGGACTCGGCGTCCTGACTTTC	CASSLGGLGVLTF
.	TRBV4-1	TRBJ1-6	.	TGCGCCAGCAGCCAAGATCCTCCAGGCCGTTCACCCCTCCACTTT	CASSQDPPGRSPLHF
.	TRBV10-3	TRBJ2-3	TRBD2	TGTGCCATCAGTGGCGGGACTAGCGGGGGCACAGATACGCAGTATTTT	CAISGGTSGGTDTQYF
.	TRBV5-1	TRBJ1-5	TRBD1	TGCGCCAGCAGCCTCGGGACAGAGAATCAGCCCCAGCATTTT	CASSLGTENQPQHF
.	TRBV27	TRBJ2-3	TRBD2	TGTGCCAGCAGGCTAGCGGGGGGTCACACAGATACGCAGTATTTT	CASRLAGGHTDTQYF
.	TRBV11-2	TRBJ2-7	TRBD1	TGTGCCAGCAGCTCCGGATTCACCTGGGGACAGACCTACGAGCAGTACTTC	CASSSGFTWGQTYEQYF
few	TRBV5-1	TRBJ2-1	.	TGCGCCAGCAGCTGGACAGCGGGGAATGAGCAGTTCTTC	CASSWTAGNEQFF
.	TRBV10-3	TRBJ2-5	TRBD1	TGTGCCACAAGACAGGGGGCTTTAGAGACCCAGTACTTC	CATRQGALETQYF
.	TRBV3-1/TRBV3-2	TRBJ1-6	.	TGTGCCAGCAGCCTCCTAAGCTCCTATAATTCACCCCTCCACTTT	CASSLLSSYNSPLHF
.	TRBV7-2	TRBJ1-4	TRBD1	TGTGCCAGCAGCTTAGCGGCCAGGGGGCTAGGTGGGGAAAAACTGTTTTTT	CASSLAARGLGGEKLFF
.	TRBV7-6	TRBJ1-2	.	TGTGCCAGCAGCCTGGGCGATAACTATGGCTACACCTTC	CASSLGDNYGYTF
.	TRBV7-9	TRBJ2-5	TRBD2	TGTGCCAGCAGCTTAGCCCGACTTCTGGCGGGAGGAGAGACCCAGTACTTC	CASSLARLLAGGETQYF
.	TRBV2	TRBJ2-5	.	TGTGCCAGCAGTGGCGGGGCCTCGCGGGAGACCCAGTACTTC	CASSGGASRETQYF
.	TRBV3-1/TRBV3-2	TRBJ2-4	TRBD2	TGTGCCAGCAGCCAACGGACTAGCGAGGACATTCAGTACTTC	CASSQRTSEDIQYF
.	TRBV5-1	TRBJ2-1	.	TGCGCCAGCAGCGAAGAGGGGGTTGGTTACAATGAGCAGTTCTTC	CASSEEGVGYNEQFF
.	TRBV3-1/TRBV3-2	TRBJ1-5	.	TGTGCCAGCAGCCAAACAGGGATTGGCAATCAGCCCCAGCATTTT	CASSQTGIGNQPQHF
.	TRBV5-4	TRBJ1-1	.	TGTGCCAGCAGCACCCCGGACAGCGAAGCTTTCTTT	CASSTPDSEAFF
.	TRBV20-1	TRBJ2-1	.	TGCAGTGCTAGCGACTATCTTCAGCAGTTCTTC	CSASDYLQQFF
.	TRBV27	TRBJ2-1	.	TGTGCCAGCAGTTCTCCTACCCGCACCCGTCCCCATGGGCAGTTCTTC	CASSSPTRTRPHGQFF
.	TRBV19	TRBJ1-5	TRBD1	TGTGCCAGTAGTTTCGGGACAGGGGGAAGCAATCAGCCCCAGCATTTT	CASSFGTGGSNQPQHF
.	TRBV18	TRBJ1-1	.	TGTGCCAGCTCACCAACGACACAGAACACTGAAGCTTTCTTT	CASSPTTQNTEAFF